The source of this T cell receptor beta chain is a study of CD8 T cells in ankylosing spondylitis. Notes on the study in general: Reports of some motif variants in reactive arthritis synovial fluid and blood predate this one. Clones tied to disease were said to be significantly enriched in matched ankylosing spondylitis synovial fluid.

On this clonotype itself: Its antigen is unknown.

The CDR3 consists of 14 residues. Deletions cut 1 base from V and 3 bases from J, with 7 bases between. Germline V gene data show CDR1 as LNHNV and CDR2 as YYDKDF (reference sequence). Each CDR3 protein is one row after TCRdb ran MiXCR on the 5' RACE reads. The table has 250,000 to 300,000 distinct CDR3 sequences, 15% to 25% seen once. This clonotype was sampled from a male donor with ankylosing spondylitis or in good health (not recorded which). This chain links TRBV15 with TRBJ1-5; D unclear. Sample: blood, either unsorted or a sorted T cell fraction (not recorded which). DNA for the CDR3: TGTGCCACCAGCAGAGCCCGAGCCAATCAGCCCCAGCATTTT. Protein product: CATSRARANQPQHF.